The T cell receptor beta chain described here comes from a study of T cells in Graves' hyperthyroidism and ophthalmopathy (dated by TCRdb to the late 2010s). Notes on the research overall: Peripheral blood samples were taken at initial diagnosis, before any treatment was given. To identify TCR V-J signatures that set the groups apart, the researchers used a discovery cohort of 100 patients, made up of about 44 with Graves' ophthalmopathy and 57 with stable Graves' hyperthyroidism. An independent validation cohort of 18 to 20 hyperthyroidism patients and over 15 patients who later progressed to ophthalmopathy tested prospective prediction of ophthalmopathy. The 90 to 100 discovery patients were randomly split 7:3 into training and test sets. The study also compared thyroid tissue and blood T-cell repertoires from five or six Graves' hyperthyroidism patients. Following sampling, methimazole starting at 30 mg daily was given to hyperthyroidism patients, and high-dose intravenous methylprednisolone was given to ophthalmopathy patients. The paper reports TCR Vbeta CDR3 sequencing of some 140 peripheral blood samples: around 45 ophthalmopathy, around 80 hyperthyroidism and 17 progressor patients.

The TCR beta CDR3 regions were amplified from RNA transcripts. A first-round RT-PCR of the TCR CDR3 used the HTBI primer set with the Qiagen OneStep RT-PCR kit. A second multiplex PCR round built the libraries, followed by size selection and purification. Libraries were sequenced paired-end with 100 bp reads on an Illumina HiSeq2000. Regarding the original processing steps: SOAPnuke was used to process the raw data, with reads discarded if the reads contained adapters or uncalled bases, had a mean Phred below 15, or lacked an exact constant-primer or identifier match. COPE v1.2.5 was used to merge high-quality paired reads, and clonotypes were defined as unique nucleotide sequences. MiTCR v1.1 was used to align clonotypes to the IMGT TRBV, TRBD and TRBJ reference segments. The analysis was restricted to V-J combinations with a frequency above 0.0001, which together covered over 99% of the repertoires. The TCS score was defined as F50 (clonal expansion) divided by E x V (chaos), with BLOSUM62-based TCRdist calculated between CDR3 peptides within each V-J. Welch's t-statistics and random forest reduced 450 to 600 V-J features to roughly 13, which were used in a naive Bayes classifier (R e1071). TCRdb itself trimmed the public reads at Q25 with fastp, ran MiXCR and retained productive beta chains. Each record represents a unique CDR3 protein, reported with the most common genes and DNA among its rows. TCRdb assigned the V and J calls; the authors' analysis was not used. Present in this sample are 300,000 to 450,000 distinct CDR3 sequences, 15% to 20% of which were seen just once. The top ten hold around a third of the sample.

The study at large found these results: Sample size was not statistically predetermined, and investigators were not blinded to group allocation. In validation, the model predicted progression to ophthalmopathy a median of roughly 6.2 months before onset, with over 55% sensitivity and about 75% specificity. In cross-validation, a model built on a 13 V-J signature told ophthalmopathy apart from stable hyperthyroidism with 87.88% sensitivity and about 81% specificity, and in testing the same model reached 80%/75%. Most expanded thyroid clonotypes (frequency above 0.001) were also detected in blood, suggesting blood repertoires may reflect thyroid immune responses.

Hyperthyroidism patients were aged 18 to 65 years and newly diagnosed, with disease duration of less than 2 months. Exclusion was applied to patients with uncontrolled infections, other autoimmune diseases, pregnancy or lactation. Diagnoses were established on the basis of clinical symptoms, serum thyroxine and TRAb, thyroid ultrasound, and orbital computed tomography. For progressor patients, blood was drawn at the first diagnosis of hyperthyroidism, before any ophthalmopathy symptoms had appeared. PBMCs were separated from 10 ml of fresh peripheral blood using Ficoll-Paque density gradient centrifugation. Patients classed as progressors first received a Graves' hyperthyroidism diagnosis and then went on to develop ophthalmopathy during follow-up. Total RNA was extracted using Trizol reagent, and RNA quality was assessed on an Agilent 2100 Bioanalyzer. Many counts were recorded for this clonotype. Its antigen is unknown. Base-call qualities are not available, and no considerably larger clone is one nucleotide away.

CDR1 SQVTM and CDR2 ANQGSEA are derived from the germline V gene. The CDR3 runs 13 amino acids, cysteine and phenylalanine included. Only CDR3 DNA remains: 39 bases, in frame from the first base. V is clipped by 4 bases and J by 2 bases, and the sequence between their germline boundaries is 9 bases long. This sequence was found in a woman aged 30 to 39 with Graves' hyperthyroidism that later progressed to Graves' ophthalmopathy. The sample was blood. The chain is assembled from TRBV29-1 and TRBJ2-1; too little of a D gene remains to name it. The nucleotide sequence is TGCAGCGTTGGGCAGGCGGCCTACAATGAGCAGTTCTTC. Its protein product is CSVGQAAYNEQFF.